The source of this T cell receptor (beta chain) is a study of T-cell reconstitution after alpha-beta-depleted transplantation in children. Findings of the study overall: Two months or so post-transplant, alpha-beta T cells reportedly derived from several hundred expanded graft clones. T-cell counts and diversity at one year post-transplant came mainly from newly produced T cells. High day-60 TCRbeta diversity in some patients came from surviving recipient T cells and thymic progenitors.

Library preparation (for TCRbeta) was performed with unique molecular identifiers. One entry per CDR3 protein results from TCRdb running MiXCR on the PCR reads. The sample has roughly 670,000 distinct CDR3 sequences, 10% to 15% seen once; the top ten hold 0.79%. This clonotype was observed at least ten times. Its cognate antigen is unknown. CDR1 and CDR2 from the germline V gene are DFQATT and SNEGSKA (reference sequence). The CDR3 is 14 amino acids. Trimming pared 2 bases from V and 10 bases from J, leaving 18 bases between. Sequenced material: PBMCs, taken before TCRalphabeta/CD19-depleted stem cell transplant. The TCR sequence derives from a girl aged 2-15 years with congenital amegakaryocytic thrombocytopenia, due to receive a stem cell transplant. The chain uses TRBV20-1 and TRBJ2-1, with D perhaps TRBD2 (5 bases). In DNA form, the CDR3 reads TGCAGTGCTAGACTCCCGGGCGCTAGCCGGGAGCAGTTCTTC. As protein: CSARLPGASREQFF.